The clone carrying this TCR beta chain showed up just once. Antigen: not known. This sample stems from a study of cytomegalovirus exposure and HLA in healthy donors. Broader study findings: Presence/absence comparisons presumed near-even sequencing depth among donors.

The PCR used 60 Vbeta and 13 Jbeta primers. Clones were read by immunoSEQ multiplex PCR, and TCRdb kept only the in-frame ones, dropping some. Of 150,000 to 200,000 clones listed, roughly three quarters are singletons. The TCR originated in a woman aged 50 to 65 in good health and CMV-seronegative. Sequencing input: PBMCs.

The CDR3 reads CASSFRSEGYGYTF. The DNA of the CDR3 is TGTGCCAGCAGCTTTAGGTCCGAGGGCTATGGCTACACCTTC. The rearrangement joins TRBV7-2 to TRBJ1-2; D is unclear. The CDR3 contains 14 residues. Trimming left V 3 bases short and J 4 bases short, with 12 bases between. Germline V gene sequence: CDR1 SGHTA, CDR2 FQGNSA.